This TCR beta chain was sequenced in a study of cytotoxic CD8 clonotypes in ibrutinib-treated CLL. The V gene lost 3 bases and the J gene lost 2 bases, with 13 bases spanning the gap. CDR3 length equals 15 residues. Looked up from germline, CDR1 is SGHTA and CDR2 is FQGNSA. The protocol was immunoSEQ multiplex PCR, while the TCRdb copy is restricted to in-frame clones and leaves out a portion. Of roughly 150,000 clones in the sample, 70% to 85% were seen once. A remark on this clone: Antigen unknown.

General study findings and limits: Baseline levels were approached again at progression, after clonality had risen at ibrutinib response. Contraction or stability on treatment characterized the public clonotypes, which were uncommon. For progressing versus sustained-remission patients, sampling times were not the same.

The chain has TRBV7-2 and TRBJ1-2; D remains ambiguous. This specimen was PBMCs, taken after 24 months of ibrutinib treatment. The sequence came from a human donor with chronic lymphocytic leukemia. The DNA of the CDR3 is TGTGCCAGCAGCTTGATGGAGACGGTAAACTATGGCTACACCTTC. This gives the protein CASSLMETVNYGYTF.